Listed here are 5 T cell receptor beta chains from one sample, sequenced in a study of PD-L1 blockade in urothelial cancer listed by TCRdb under 2017. The time point label for this specimen denotes: peripheral blood 6 weeks after treatment start. Libraries were prepared through the immunoSEQ multiplex PCR assay. The table was pulled from immuneACCESS by TCRdb, which kept in-frame rearrangements only. Such tables lose some clones; where checked, under half of the loss comes from unresolved V genes, and the rest has no known cause. The sample profile shows tens of thousands of clones; roughly 90% of them were found once. The ten largest clonotypes hold approximately 11% of the sample. The sequenced sample was PBMCs, obtained around atezolizumab (anti-PD-L1) treatment. These receptors all stem from a man in his 60s with urothelial cancer.

The sample holds many counts of this clone. This chain uses TRBV2 with TRBJ1-2; D is ambiguous. This CDR3 has 12 residues. Germline values: CDR1 SNHLY, CDR2 FYNNEI. V lost 6 bases and J 8 bases, leaving 13 bases between the germline ends. The CDR3 DNA reads TGTGCCAGCAGCCGGAGGGTGGGCGGCTACACCTTC. It encodes CASSRRVGGYTF.

The rearrangement uses TRBV7-2 and TRBJ1-2; D gene uncertain. The CDR3 has 14 residues. The germline gives CDR1 SGHTA, CDR2 FQGNSA. V lost 6 bases and J lost 4, with 15 bases in between. CDR3 nucleotides: TGTGCCAGCAGTCCAGGTTCTTTAGGCTATGGCTACACCTTC. It codes for CASSPGSLGYGYTF.

The chain joins TRBV10-1 to TRBJ2-2; tentative D call: TRBD2 (6 bases). The CDR3 is 16 amino acids. Per the germline V gene, CDR1 is WNHNN and CDR2 is SYGVQD (reference sequence). V was shortened by 0 bases and J by 3 bases, with 11 bases between the two germline ends. The CDR3 here is CASSESGSGDTGELFF. In DNA form, the CDR3 reads TGCGCCAGCAGTGAGTCTGGTAGCGGTGACACCGGGGAGCTGTTTTTT.

The V and J genes are TRBV6-6 and TRBJ2-7; D remains unclear. Germline assignment: CDR1 MNHNY and CDR2 SVGAGI (reference sequence). There are 12 residues in the CDR3. The ends were cut back, 2 bases at V and 5 bases at J, with 7 bases in the middle. CDR3 sequence reads: CASSYGENEQYF. CDR3 coding DNA: TGTGCCAGCAGTTACGGAGAGAACGAGCAGTACTTC.

The chain recombines TRBV29-1 with TRBJ1-1; 7 nucleotides match TRBD1. The V segment lost 5 bases and the J segment 5 bases; nucleotides outside the gene matches: 5. CDR3 length: 12 amino acids. Per germline, CDR1 SQVTM and CDR2 ANQGSEA. The CDR3 nucleotides are TGCAGCGTTCAGACAGGGTTGACTGAAGCTTTCTTT. Translating gives CSVQTGLTEAFF.